The present T cell receptor (beta chain) was sequenced within a study of shared clonotypes between healthy human individuals. The overall study: Each donor had three CD4 naive, three CD4 memory, two CD8 naive and one CD8 memory plate.

V shed 6 bases and J 3 bases; nucleotides not matched to a gene: 7. The CDR3 is 15 residues long. Looked up from germline, CDR1 is LNHDA and CDR2 is SQIVND (reference sequence). Study observations and caveats: Having only a few donors restricted how much genetic and exposure-history diversity was captured.

In the case of this clone: Its antigen is not identified.

Data came from immunoSEQ multiplex PCR; TCRdb stores just in-frame clones and leaves some out. Of hundreds of thousands of clones listed, around two thirds were seen once; the top ten hold 10%. This clonotype originated in a man in his thirties or forties in good health. Sequencing input: memory CD4+ T cells sorted from blood. Specified subset: CD45RA-negative fraction. The chain joins TRBV19 to TRBJ2-1, with 8 bases identical to TRBD1. CDR3 nucleotides: TGTGCCAGTAGGCTTTACAGGGGGAACTACAATGAGCAGTTCTTC. It yields the protein CASRLYRGNYNEQFF.